This T cell receptor beta chain appears in the sequencing data of a study of naive and memory T cell subsets. General study points: A few larger clonotypes appeared in naive repertoires, especially CD8, possibly memory cells re-expressing CD45RA.

Both TRBC1 and TRBC2 were covered by a beta constant-region primer of two equimolar oligonucleotides. Ligated cDNA was amplified by four rounds of PCR with nested alpha and beta constant-region primers and SP2. TCRdb ran MiXCR on the UMI-ligation and nested PCR reads and lists one entry per CDR3 protein. The sample consists of 140,000 to 150,000 distinct CDR3 sequences, about a sixth of them appearing once. This clonotype was counted between two and nine times. Its target is not known. The length of the CDR3 is 15 residues. Germline-derived CDR1 and CDR2 are SQVTM and ANQGSEA. The V and J ends lost 4 bases and 0 bases respectively, with 15 bases between them. CMV status came from CD4+ IFNgamma after overnight CMV lysate stimulation.

This rearrangement joins TRBV29-1 to TRBJ1-2; tentatively, D is TRBD1 (5 bases). The TCR originated in a human donor in good health. Input material: naive CD4+ T cells from blood. For the CDR3, the DNA is TGCAGCGTTGTTCAGGGACCGGGAGCTAACTATGGCTACACCTTC. Protein product: CSVVQGPGANYGYTF.